These T cell receptor beta chains were read from a single sample in a study of Ad26.COV2.S vaccination and SARS-CoV-2 variants. Repertoires were generated with immunoSEQ multiplex PCR, while TCRdb's copy carries only in-frame clones and drops some. In the table there are some 300,000 clones, 70% to 90% of which are singletons. The sequencing used peripheral blood, collected in a trial of Ad26.COV2.S vaccine versus placebo. The receptors were sampled from a person between 18 and 60 years old who received the Ad26.COV2.S COVID-19 vaccine or a placebo. CDR3s include the opening cysteine and the closing phenylalanine or tryptophan. A D gene is named only where the DNA matches it firmly. Rows may omit the clone size; those that give it use once, few, many or a size class.

cdr3_aa,cdr3_nt,d_call,clone_size,cdr3_length,j_call,v_call
CASSVALGGATDTQYF,TGTGCCAGCAGCGTTGCTCTTGGGGGCGCGACAGATACGCAGTATTTT,.,.,16,TRBJ2-3,TRBV9
CASSEWGESNQPQHF,TGTGCCAGCAGTGAATGGGGAGAAAGCAATCAGCCCCAGCATTTT,.,.,15,TRBJ1-5,TRBV6-1
CAVTPDRSSSGANVLTF,TGTGCCGTAACCCCGGACAGGTCTAGCTCTGGGGCCAACGTCCTGACTTTC,TRBD1,.,17,TRBJ2-6,TRBV19
CASSTGGTDFYQPQHF,TGTGCCAGTAGTACAGGCGGGACGGATTTTTATCAGCCCCAGCATTTT,.,.,16,TRBJ1-5,TRBV19
CAISVAGAETQYF,TGTGCCATCAGTGTGGCAGGGGCAGAGACCCAGTACTTC,.,.,13,TRBJ2-5,TRBV10-3
CASTGQGPNTEAFF,TGCGCCAGCACTGGACAGGGCCCGAACACTGAAGCTTTCTTT,TRBD1,.,14,TRBJ1-1,TRBV10-2
CASSTGTGDEKLFF,TGTGCCAGTTCAACCGGGACAGGTGATGAAAAACTGTTTTTT,TRBD1,.,14,TRBJ1-4,TRBV7-9
CASSVEGAGYGYTF,TGTGCCAGCAGCGTAGAAGGGGCTGGGTATGGCTACACCTTC,.,.,14,TRBJ1-2,TRBV9
CASKRDLMGYGYTF,TGTGCCAGCAAACGGGACTTAATGGGCTATGGCTACACCTTC,.,.,14,TRBJ1-2,TRBV28
CASSLGGGYTF,TGTGCCAGCAGTCTGGGGGGTGGCTACACCTTC,.,.,11,TRBJ1-2,TRBV28
CASRRTGPGELFF,TGTGCCAGCAGGCGAACAGGGCCCGGGGAGCTGTTTTTT,.,.,13,TRBJ2-2,TRBV3-1/TRBV3-2
CASSKAPSGELGTEAFF,TGTGCCAGCAGCAAAGCTCCTTCAGGGGAACTGGGCACTGAAGCTTTCTTT,.,.,17,TRBJ1-1,TRBV21-1
CASSMREFGYTF,TGTGCCAGTAGTATGCGGGAATTTGGCTACACCTTC,.,.,12,TRBJ1-2,TRBV19
CASSLEELAEYEQYF,TGTGCCAGCAGCTTAGAAGAACTAGCGGAGTACGAGCAGTACTTC,TRBD2,.,15,TRBJ2-7,TRBV7-8
CASSLSQGPEQYF,TGCGCCAGCAGCCTCTCACAGGGCCCCGAGCAGTACTTC,.,.,13,TRBJ2-7,TRBV5-1
CAWSGPQGYNTIYF,TGTGCCTGGAGTGGTCCCCAGGGGTATAACACCATATATTTT,.,few,14,TRBJ1-3,TRBV30
CATSDSRMEKLFF,TGTGCCACCTCGGACAGCAGAATGGAAAAACTGTTTTTT,.,once,13,TRBJ1-4,TRBV24-1
CAIPSHPGAYGYTF,TGTGCCATCCCCTCCCACCCGGGTGCCTATGGCTACACCTTC,.,.,14,TRBJ1-2,TRBV2
CASSPPGGEQYF,TGTGCCAGCAGTCCCCCCGGGGGGGAGCAGTACTTC,TRBD2,.,12,TRBJ2-7,TRBV27
CAWSSWRTGEEKLFF,TGTGCCTGGAGTTCATGGCGGACAGGGGAGGAAAAACTGTTTTTT,TRBD1,.,15,TRBJ1-4,TRBV30
CASSLVRGPASYEQYF,TGTGCCAGCAGCTTAGTCCGGGGTCCAGCCTCCTACGAGCAGTACTTC,.,.,16,TRBJ2-7,TRBV7-6
CSSEMRDRGYNEQFF,TGCAGCAGCGAAATGCGGGACAGGGGATACAATGAGCAGTTCTTC,TRBD1,.,15,TRBJ2-1,TRBV29-1
CASSVRGFTNEKLFF,TGTGCCAGCAGCGTAAGGGGGTTCACTAATGAAAAACTGTTTTTT,.,.,15,TRBJ1-4,TRBV9
CAIREGGASGYTF,TGTGCCATCAGGGAGGGGGGGGCTAGTGGCTACACCTTC,.,.,13,TRBJ1-2,TRBV10-3
CASKTGGGSGNTIYF,TGTGCCTCTAAAACCGGAGGGGGCTCTGGAAACACCATATATTTT,.,.,15,TRBJ1-3,TRBV2
CASSSPGARLNTEAFF,TGTGCCAGCAGTTCTCCCGGGGCCAGGCTGAACACTGAAGCTTTCTTT,.,.,16,TRBJ1-1,TRBV28
CASSVRTGALYEQYF,TGTGCCAGCAGCGTTAGGACAGGAGCACTCTACGAGCAGTACTTC,TRBD1,.,15,TRBJ2-7,TRBV9
CASSLFTGPHEKLFF,TGTGCCAGCAGCTTATTTACAGGACCCCATGAAAAACTGTTTTTT,.,.,15,TRBJ1-4,TRBV7-6
CASSDFTHYTF,TGTGCCAGCAGTGATTTCACACACTACACCTTC,.,.,11,TRBJ1-2,TRBV2
CASSLWSGAGNQPQHF,TGTGCCAGCAGCTTATGGTCGGGGGCGGGCAATCAGCCCCAGCATTTT,.,.,16,TRBJ1-5,TRBV7-9
CASSVDAQGGTEAFF,TGTGCCAGCAGCGTAGACGCACAAGGAGGCACTGAAGCTTTCTTT,.,few,15,TRBJ1-1,TRBV9
CASSVRGDVQYF,TGTGCCAGCAGCGTCAGGGGGGACGTGCAGTACTTC,.,.,12,TRBJ2-7,TRBV3-1/TRBV3-2
CASSSLGTGDIQYF,TGTGCCAGCAGCTCCCTGGGGACCGGGGACATTCAGTACTTC,.,.,14,TRBJ2-4,TRBV11-3
CASSVNAGSYEQYF,TGTGCCAGCAGCGTAAACGCGGGGTCCTACGAGCAGTACTTC,.,.,14,TRBJ2-7,TRBV9
CASSPFRTSRHNEQFF,TGTGCCAGCAGCCCCTTTCGGACTTCTAGGCACAATGAGCAGTTCTTC,.,many,16,TRBJ2-1,TRBV5-8
CASSSYDRSSNQFF,TGCGCCAGCAGCTCCTATGACAGGTCTAGCAATCAGTTCTTC,.,.,14,TRBJ2-1,TRBV5-1
CASRPGTDPFNIQYF,TGTGCCAGCAGACCCGGGACAGATCCTTTTAACATTCAGTACTTC,TRBD1,once,15,TRBJ2-4,TRBV28
CASSLTGDQPQHF,TGTGCCAGCAGCCTCACCGGGGATCAGCCCCAGCATTTT,.,once,13,TRBJ1-5,TRBV7-6
CASSFDRGYNEQFF,TGTGCCAGCAGCTTCGACAGGGGGTACAATGAGCAGTTCTTC,TRBD1,.,14,TRBJ2-1,TRBV7-3
CASSAGTSPWTGELFF,TGTGCCAGCAGCGCAGGGACTAGCCCGTGGACCGGGGAGCTGTTTTTT,TRBD2,few,16,TRBJ2-2,TRBV11-2
CASSLAGGHNEQFF,TGTGCCAGCAGCTTAGCGGGGGGCCACAATGAGCAGTTCTTC,.,.,14,TRBJ2-1,TRBV7-2
CASSLVGSNQPQHF,TGTGCCAGCAGCTTAGTGGGTAGCAATCAGCCCCAGCATTTT,.,.,14,TRBJ1-5,TRBV7-8
CASSLTFDSPLHF,TGTGCCAGCAGCTTAACATTTGATTCACCCCTCCACTTT,.,.,13,TRBJ1-6,TRBV7-3
CASSLRDSTDTQYF,TGTGCCAGCAGCCTACGGGACTCTACAGATACGCAGTATTTT,.,once,14,TRBJ2-3,TRBV9
CASSESLRGINYGYTF,TGCGCCAGCAGTGAGTCTCTAAGGGGGATCAACTATGGCTACACCTTC,.,.,16,TRBJ1-2,TRBV10-2
CATSSSSGGEQYF,TGTGCCACCAGCAGTTCTAGCGGGGGTGAGCAGTACTTC,TRBD2,.,13,TRBJ2-7,TRBV15
CASSLVHYGYTF,TGTGCCAGCAGTTTAGTCCACTATGGCTACACCTTC,.,once,12,TRBJ1-2,TRBV28
CASSARQGRETQYF,TGTGCCAGCAGCGCCCGACAGGGCCGGGAGACCCAGTACTTC,TRBD1,.,14,TRBJ2-5,TRBV3-1/TRBV3-2
CASSLVGTGAATQYF,TGTGCTAGCAGCTTAGTGGGGACAGGGGCCGCGACCCAGTACTTC,TRBD1,once,15,TRBJ2-5,TRBV7-7
CASSSPSSGGTGELFF,TGTGCCAGCAGCTCGCCGAGTAGCGGGGGCACCGGGGAGCTGTTTTTT,TRBD2,few,16,TRBJ2-2,TRBV7-2
CASRPGGADTQYF,TGTGCCAGCAGGCCAGGGGGGGCAGATACGCAGTATTTT,.,.,13,TRBJ2-3,TRBV27
CASSEGVAGGYEQYF,TGTGCCAGCAGTGAAGGGGTGGCAGGGGGATACGAGCAGTACTTC,TRBD1,once,15,TRBJ2-7,TRBV6-1
CASSLRRYTEAFF,TGTGCCAGCAGCCTCAGGCGCTACACTGAAGCTTTCTTT,.,.,13,TRBJ1-1,TRBV5-6